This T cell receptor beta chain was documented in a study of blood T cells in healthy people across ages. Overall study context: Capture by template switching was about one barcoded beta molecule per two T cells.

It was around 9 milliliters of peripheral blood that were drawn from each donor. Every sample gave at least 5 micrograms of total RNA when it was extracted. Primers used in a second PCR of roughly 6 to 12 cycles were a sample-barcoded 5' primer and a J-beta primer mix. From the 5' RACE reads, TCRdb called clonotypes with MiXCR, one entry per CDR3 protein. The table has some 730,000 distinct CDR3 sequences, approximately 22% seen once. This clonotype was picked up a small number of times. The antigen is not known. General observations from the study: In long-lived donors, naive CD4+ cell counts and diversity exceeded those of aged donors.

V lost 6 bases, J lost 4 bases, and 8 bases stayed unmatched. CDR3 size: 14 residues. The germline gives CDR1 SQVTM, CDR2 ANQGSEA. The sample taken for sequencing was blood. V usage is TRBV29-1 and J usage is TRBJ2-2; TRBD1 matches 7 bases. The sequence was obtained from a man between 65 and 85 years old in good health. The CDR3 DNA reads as TGCAGCGTGAGTGACAGGGTAGGCACCGGGGAGCTGTTTTTT. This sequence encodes CSVSDRVGTGELFF.